This T cell receptor beta chain was identified in a study of blood T cell repertoires in COVID-19. This clone was counted between two and nine times. The junction differs from germline at one of its ends, possibly a read error. Clones were sequenced by immunoSEQ multiplex PCR, and TCRdb holds only the in-frame ones, with some missing. This table has 400,000 to 550,000 clones, around 90% appearing once. Germline CDR1 SSHAT, CDR2 FNYEAQ (reference sequence). CDR3 length: 15 amino acids. The sequencing input was PBMCs or T cells enriched from blood (not recorded which). This clonotype was sampled from a woman under 30 with acute COVID-19. The gene calls are TRBV7-7 and TRBJ2-5, with 8 bases fitting TRBD1. The CDR3 here is CASSPGQAVQETQYF. CDR3 coding DNA: TGTGCTAGCAGCCCGGGACAGGCCGTCCAAGAGACCCAGTACTTC.